This entry lists 8 T cell receptor beta chains sequenced from one sample in a study of OX40 agonist ivuxolimab in advanced cancers. Sequencing used immunoSEQ multiplex PCR; TCRdb keeps in-frame clones, though not all of them. The data hold around 66,000 clones, with more than 65% observed a single time. This specimen was CD4+ or CD8+ T cells sorted from blood, taken in a trial of the OX40 agonist ivuxolimab. These receptors were obtained from an adult with an advanced solid tumor such as melanoma, head and neck, liver or kidney cancer.

The chain has TRBV29-1 and TRBJ1-2; D is unclear. V dropped 4 bases and J dropped 0 bases, with 15 bases sitting between them. The CDR3 loop spans 15 amino acids. Germline CDR1 reads SQVTM; CDR2 reads ANQGSEA. The CDR3, as DNA: TGCAGCGTTGGTAGTTGGGAGGGCACTAACTATGGCTACACCTTC. The encoded protein is CSVGSWEGTNYGYTF.

The chain joins TRBV6-1 to TRBJ2-3, with D hard to call. Germline assignment: CDR1 MNHNS and CDR2 SASEGT. This CDR3 is built from 14 residues. The V gene lost 1 base and the J gene lost 2 bases, with 7 bases spanning the gap. The CDR3 reads CASSEVGYTDTQYF. CDR3 in DNA: TGTGCCAGCAGTGAAGTAGGGTACACAGATACGCAGTATTTT.

The chain joins TRBV18 to TRBJ1-2, with 8 bases fitting TRBD1. Germline CDR1 is KGHSH and CDR2 is LQKENI. V lost 5 bases to trimming and J lost 4 bases; unmatched junction nucleotides: 9. The length of the CDR3 is 15 residues. Here the CDR3 reads CASSTAGQGTYGYTF. The CDR3 DNA follows: TGTGCCAGCTCAACAGCCGGACAGGGAACCTATGGCTACACCTTC. The whole variable domain, remainder taken from reference TRBV18 and TRBJ1-2, is NAGVMQNPRHLVRRRGQEARLRCSPMKGHSHVYWYRQLPEEGLKFMVYLQKENIIDESGMPKERFSAEFPKEGPSILRIQQVVRGDSAAYFCASSTAGQGTYGYTFGSGTRLTVV.

The V gene is TRBV14, the J gene TRBJ1-1, with no clear D. V was pared by 7 bases and J by 4 bases, with 7 bases between. The CDR3 length is 11 residues. Germline lookup yields CDR1 SGHDN and CDR2 FVKESK. CDR3 loop: CASMEGTEAFF. Here the CDR3 DNA reads TGTGCCAGCATGGAGGGCACTGAAGCTTTCTTT.

The chain recombines TRBV27 with TRBJ1-2, with 8 positions matching TRBD1. This CDR3 spans 14 amino acids. The germline V gene has CDR1 MNHEY and CDR2 SMNVEV (reference sequence). V was pared by 5 bases and J by 8 bases, with 10 bases of the junction left unmatched. The CDR3 DNA follows: TGTGCCAGCAGTGACGCAGGGGGCATCGGCGGCTACACCTTC. This gives the protein CASSDAGGIGGYTF.

V gene TRBV7-2 combines with J gene TRBJ2-3; no definite D call. Germline CDR1 reads SGHTA; CDR2 reads FQGNSA. The CDR3 has 15 residues. V lost 0 bases, J lost 5 bases, and 12 bases lay in between. The CDR3, as DNA: TGTGCCAGCAGCTTAGCGGTCAGGCCGGGAGATACGCAGTATTTT. Translation: CASSLAVRPGDTQYF.

This clone occurred a few times. The genes are TRBV18 and TRBJ1-4; no clear D gene. V shed 1 base and J shed 8 bases, with 14 bases lying between them. Germline-derived CDR1 and CDR2 are KGHSH and LQKENI. The CDR3 extends over 15 amino acids. CDR3 in DNA: TGTGCCAGCTCACCACGATACGGACTCGGGGAAAAACTGTTTTTT. It is translated as CASSPRYGLGEKLFF.

This clone showed up just once. The chain uses TRBV20-1 and TRBJ2-3; D gene ambiguous. The CDR3 contains 11 residues. V lost 3 bases and J 7 bases, leaving 8 bases between the germline ends. CDR1 is DFQATT and CDR2 is SNEGSKA in the germline V gene (reference sequence). The CDR3 loop reads CSASSGYTQYF. CDR3 nucleotide sequence: TGCAGTGCTAGCTCCGGGTATACGCAGTATTTT.